The text below deals with one T cell receptor (beta chain). No antigen is known for it. This entry is derived from a study of T cell repertoires in cytomegalovirus infection. V lost 0 bases and J lost 14; bases outside the gene matches: 26. This CDR3 is built from 20 residues. The germline V gene has CDR1 MGHRA and CDR2 YSYEKL. TCRdb passed the reads through MiXCR, listing each CDR3 protein once. The sample lists some 920,000 distinct CDR3 sequences, roughly 30% seen once, with 10% to 15% in the top ten. This chain links TRBV4-1 with TRBJ2-1, with 9 bases matching TRBD2. The sample was cultured CD8+ T cells from PBMCs, taken from culture after CMV antigen stimulation. The clonotype comes from a human donor in good health (CMV status not recorded). Some clones in this sample may be carry-over from other donors' samples. In nucleotides, the CDR3 is TGCGCCAGCAGCCAAGATTGGGTAGTAGCGGGGGCGCAAGGAAAGGATGGAAAGTTCTTC. This codes for CASSQDWVVAGAQGKDGKFF.